The 3 T cell receptor beta chains in this list originate from one sample, sequenced in a study of cytomegalovirus exposure and HLA in healthy donors. PCR used 60 Vbeta primers and 13 Jbeta primers. Assay used: immunoSEQ multiplex PCR; TCRdb lists only in-frame clones, some missing. The profile shows 100,000 to 150,000 clones, 80% of them singletons. The source material was PBMCs. The receptors derive from a female donor in good health and CMV-seropositive.

The chain is built from TRBV2 and TRBJ2-3, with 13 bases that match TRBD2. CDR1 and CDR2 (germline): SNHLY, FYNNEI. The J segment lost 2 bases and the V segment lost 3 bases, leaving 2 bases of the junction unmatched. The CDR3 is 16 amino acids. The CDR3 coding sequence is TGTGCCAGCAGTGAGGGACTAGCGGGGACCACAGATACGCAGTATTTT. It translates to CASSEGLAGTTDTQYF.

This clone was counted once. CDR3 bases: TGTGCCAGCAGTGACCTGGACAGGACCCAGTACTTC. It is translated as CASSDLDRTQYF. V and J are TRBV2 and TRBJ2-7, with D perhaps matching TRBD1 (6 bases). The end of the DNA fits TRBJ2-5 better, so the J call may be wrong. The CDR3 has 12 residues. Per germline, CDR1 SNHLY and CDR2 FYNNEI.

This rearrangement joins TRBV30 to TRBJ1-2, with unresolved D. Trimming shortened V by 0 bases and J by 3 bases, and 14 bases separated the two germline ends. Germline V gene sequence: CDR1 GTSNPN, CDR2 SVGIG (reference sequence). The CDR3 runs 15 residues. The CDR3 loop reads CAWSVAGSSDYGYTF. In DNA form, the CDR3 reads TGTGCCTGGAGTGTAGCTGGGAGCAGCGACTATGGCTACACCTTC.